This TCR beta chain was identified in a study of cytomegalovirus exposure and HLA in healthy donors. Study-level results: Cytomegalovirus-associated TCR beta chains were listed, numbering some 170. Association with HLA alleles at 0.05 false discovery rate was found for some 18,000 TCR beta sequences in a later analysis.

Each donor was healthy, and each was a bone marrow donor. In germline, CDR1 is SGDLS, CDR2 YYNGEE. The V end lost 4 bases, the J end lost 8 bases, and 16 bases lay between the germline ends. The CDR3 has 14 residues. This clone was detected once. Its antigen is unidentified. PCR involved 60 Vbeta and 13 Jbeta primers. Profiling relied on immunoSEQ multiplex PCR, and the TCRdb table lists in-frame clones only, not all of them. The repertoire consists of hundreds of thousands of clones, with around three quarters occurring once and the leading ten covering 15%. The specimen sequenced was PBMCs. The source is a man aged 40-49 years in good health and CMV-seronegative. The chain carries TRBV9 and TRBJ2-1; a possible D gene is TRBD1 (5 bases). The CDR3 loop reads CASSWTGRGHEQFF. The CDR3 DNA reads TGTGCCAGCAGCTGGACCGGAAGGGGTCATGAGCAGTTCTTC.